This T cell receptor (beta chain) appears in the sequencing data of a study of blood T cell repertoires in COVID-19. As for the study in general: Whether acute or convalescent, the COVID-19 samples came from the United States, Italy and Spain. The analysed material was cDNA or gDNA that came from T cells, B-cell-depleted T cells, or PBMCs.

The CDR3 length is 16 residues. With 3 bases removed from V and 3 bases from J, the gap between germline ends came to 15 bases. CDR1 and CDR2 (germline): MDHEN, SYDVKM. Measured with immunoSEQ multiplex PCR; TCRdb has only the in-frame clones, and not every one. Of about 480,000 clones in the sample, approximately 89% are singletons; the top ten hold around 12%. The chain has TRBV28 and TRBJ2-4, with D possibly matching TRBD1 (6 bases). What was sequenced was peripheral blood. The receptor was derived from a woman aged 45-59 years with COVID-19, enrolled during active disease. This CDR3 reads CASSLYRVSGKNIQYF. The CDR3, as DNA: TGTGCCAGCAGTTTGTACAGGGTTAGTGGCAAAAACATTCAGTACTTC.